This is a list of T cell receptor beta chains from one sample in a study of blood T cell repertoires in COVID-19. The table came from immunoSEQ multiplex PCR; TCRdb's copy has only in-frame clones and leaves some out. This sample carries 75,000 to 100,000 clones, about 86% of them seen once, and the ten largest clones take less than 20%. Sequences were obtained from peripheral blood. The source of these receptors is a human donor in a cohort sampled during active COVID-19. Each CDR3 is given with its conserved first and last residue. The D gene is left open where the match is weak. Some rows have no size entry. The others give once, few or many, or a class for an expanded clone.

clone_size	v_call	d_call	j_call	cdr3_aa	cdr3_nt
-	TRBV7-2	TRBD2	TRBJ2-7	CASSLGGGRTHEQYF	TGTGCCAGCAGCTTAGGAGGCGGGAGGACCCACGAGCAGTACTTC
-	TRBV6-5	TRBD2	TRBJ2-1	CASSAGGAGSEQFF	TGTGCCAGCAGCGCGGGGGGGGCCGGAAGTGAGCAGTTCTTC
-	TRBV28	TRBD1	TRBJ1-1	CASKTGGTEAFF	TGTGCCAGCAAGACAGGGGGCACTGAAGCTTTCTTT
-	TRBV11-3	TRBD1	TRBJ2-5	CASSFKGAGGETQYF	TGTGCCAGCAGCTTTAAGGGGGCAGGAGGAGAGACCCAGTACTTC
-	TRBV9	-	TRBJ1-3	CASSVTGDSGNTIYF	TGTGCCAGCAGCGTGACAGGTGATTCTGGAAACACCATATATTTT
-	TRBV4-1	-	TRBJ1-2	CASSQSPGRNYGYTF	TGCGCCAGCAGCCAAAGTCCAGGAAGGAACTATGGCTACACCTTC
-	TRBV30	TRBD1	TRBJ2-1	CAWSGGTGPWGEQFF	TGTGCCTGGAGTGGGGGGACAGGGCCCTGGGGTGAGCAGTTCTTC
-	TRBV12-5	-	TRBJ2-1	CASGLTPENEQFF	TGTGCTAGTGGTTTGACTCCGGAGAATGAGCAGTTCTTC
-	TRBV3-1/TRBV3-2	-	TRBJ1-2	CASSQDVVGQVYGYTF	TGTGCCAGCAGCCAAGATGTCGTGGGGCAAGTCTATGGCTACACCTTC
few	TRBV10-3	TRBD2	TRBJ2-1	CATQTSERTNNEQFF	TGTGCCACCCAGACTAGCGAGAGAACCAACAATGAGCAGTTCTTC
-	TRBV6-5	-	TRBJ2-1	CASSNYRDEQFF	TGTGCCAGCAGCAACTACAGGGATGAGCAGTTCTTC
-	TRBV4-3	-	TRBJ1-6	CASSQDLGAGLTPLHF	TGCGCCAGCAGCCAAGATCTAGGTGCGGGCTTGACACCCCTCCACTTT
-	TRBV11-2	-	TRBJ1-5	CASSLNGDQPQHF	TGTGCCAGCAGCCTCAACGGTGATCAGCCCCAGCATTTT
-	TRBV30	-	TRBJ1-5	CAWQTGTSNQPQHF	TGTGCCTGGCAAACAGGCACTAGCAATCAGCCCCAGCATTTT
once	TRBV5-1	TRBD2	TRBJ2-3	CASSLEPAGVTDTQYF	TGCGCCAGCAGCTTGGAGCCAGCGGGAGTCACAGATACGCAGTATTTT
once	TRBV4-3	TRBD2	TRBJ2-3	CASSQVGGRETDTQYF	TGCGCCAGCAGCCAAGTTGGTGGGCGGGAGACAGATACGCAGTATTTT
-	TRBV5-5	-	TRBJ1-1	CASSLSGGIWGEAFF	TGTGCCAGCAGCTTGAGCGGGGGCATATGGGGTGAAGCTTTCTTT
-	TRBV19	-	TRBJ2-1	CASRGTSSYNEQFF	TGTGCCAGTAGGGGGACAAGCTCCTACAATGAGCAGTTCTTC
-	TRBV29-1	TRBD2	TRBJ2-1	CSVAGLAGGVEQFF	TGCAGCGTAGCTGGACTAGCGGGAGGCGTTGAGCAGTTCTTC
-	TRBV2	-	TRBJ2-7	CASSFSGLNYEQYF	TGTGCCAGCAGTTTCTCGGGACTGAACTACGAGCAGTACTTC
-	TRBV28	TRBD2	TRBJ2-1	CASSFSSGSRGDYNEQFF	TGTGCCAGCAGTTTTTCCAGCGGGAGTCGAGGGGACTACAATGAGCAGTTCTTC
-	TRBV5-6	-	TRBJ1-5	CASSLGGGVFSNQPQHF	TGTGCCAGCAGCTTGGGAGGGGGGGTCTTTAGCAATCAGCCCCAGCATTTT
-	TRBV9	-	TRBJ2-1	CASSLTAHSGNEQFF	TGTGCCAGCAGCCTCACAGCTCATAGTGGCAATGAGCAGTTCTTC
-	TRBV5-1	TRBD1	TRBJ2-1	CASSQTGALYNEQFF	TGCGCCAGCAGCCAGACAGGGGCCCTGTACAATGAGCAGTTCTTC
-	TRBV19	TRBD1	TRBJ1-5	CATWTGNSNQPQHF	TGTGCCACCTGGACAGGGAATAGCAATCAGCCCCAGCATTTT
-	TRBV4-1	-	TRBJ1-2	CASSQTGVNYGYTF	TGCGCCAGCAGCCAGACAGGAGTCAACTATGGCTACACCTTC
-	TRBV7-9	TRBD2	TRBJ2-5	CASSPGTSGTAETQYF	TGTGCCAGCAGCCCGGGGACTAGCGGGACTGCGGAGACCCAGTACTTC
-	TRBV28	-	TRBJ1-1	CASRLLRGSGTEAFF	TGTGCCAGCAGATTATTGCGAGGTTCGGGCACTGAAGCTTTCTTT
-	TRBV7-9	-	TRBJ2-1	CASSLLASYNEQFF	TGTGCCAGCAGCTTACTAGCAAGCTACAATGAGCAGTTCTTC
few	TRBV15	TRBD1	TRBJ1-1	CATSRGQANTEAFF	TGTGCCACCAGCAGGGGACAGGCGAACACTGAAGCTTTCTTT
-	TRBV13	TRBD2	TRBJ2-1	CASSSPGGRGYNEQFF	TGTGCCAGCAGCTCCCCCGGTGGGCGGGGGTACAATGAGCAGTTCTTC
-	TRBV30	-	TRBJ1-4	CAWSVQGINEKLFF	TGTGCCTGGAGTGTACAGGGCATTAATGAAAAACTGTTTTTT
-	TRBV7-2	TRBD2	TRBJ2-1	CASSLKLAGTTRGEQFF	TGTGCCAGCAGCTTAAAGCTAGCGGGAACTACAAGGGGTGAGCAGTTCTTC
-	TRBV30	-	TRBJ1-2	CAWSVGVRYTF	TGTGCCTGGAGTGTTGGAGTGAGGTACACCTTC
-	TRBV3-1/TRBV3-2	-	TRBJ2-7	CASSQSGHLPYEQYF	TGTGCCAGCAGCCAAAGCGGGCATCTTCCTTACGAGCAGTACTTC
-	TRBV6-5	-	TRBJ1-1	CASMTSMNTEAFF	TGTGCCAGCATGACATCCATGAACACTGAAGCTTTCTTT
-	TRBV7-9	-	TRBJ2-5	CASSGRGSQYF	TGTGCCAGCAGCGGACGGGGGTCCCAGTACTTC
-	TRBV20-1	-	TRBJ2-5	CSAPGTPGQYF	TGCAGTGCTCCAGGGACTCCCGGCCAGTACTTC
-	TRBV10-3	TRBD1	TRBJ1-1	CATRGQGGTEAFF	TGTGCCACTCGGGGACAGGGAGGGACTGAAGCTTTCTTT
-	TRBV6-6	TRBD2	TRBJ2-1	CASSYSSGRAGEQFF	TGTGCCAGCAGTTACTCGAGCGGGAGGGCCGGTGAGCAGTTCTTC
-	TRBV2	TRBD1	TRBJ1-4	CASSEGQGREKLFF	TGTGCCAGCAGTGAAGGACAGGGTCGTGAAAAACTGTTTTTT
medium-sized	TRBV18	TRBD2	TRBJ2-3	CASSASGWGTDTQYF	TGTGCCAGCTCAGCTAGCGGGTGGGGCACAGATACGCAGTATTTT
-	TRBV4-3	TRBD1	TRBJ1-1	CASSQSRGGRAFF	TGCGCCAGCAGCCAAAGTCGAGGGGGCCGAGCTTTCTTT
-	TRBV27	TRBD1	TRBJ1-4	CASSLGYRGEKLFF	TGTGCCAGCAGTTTGGGCTACAGGGGTGAAAAACTGTTTTTT
-	TRBV5-6	-	TRBJ1-2	CASSLGPQGPGYGYTF	TGTGCCAGCAGCTTAGGTCCACAGGGCCCCGGCTATGGCTACACCTTC
-	TRBV30	-	TRBJ2-1	CAWTFSSYNEQFF	TGTGCCTGGACTTTCAGCTCCTACAATGAGCAGTTCTTC
-	TRBV23-1	TRBD2	TRBJ2-5	CASSHSRGRGGETQYF	TGCGCCAGCAGTCACTCGAGGGGACGGGGGGGAGAGACCCAGTACTTC
few	TRBV6-5	TRBD1	TRBJ2-7	CASSSGQSYEQYF	TGTGCCAGCAGCTCGGGACAGTCCTACGAGCAGTACTTC
-	TRBV19	-	TRBJ1-5	CASAGQSNQPQHF	TGTGCCAGTGCTGGACAGAGCAATCAGCCCCAGCATTTT
-	TRBV5-4	TRBD1	TRBJ2-1	CASSGPGQSSYNEQFF	TGTGCCAGCAGCGGGCCGGGACAGAGCTCCTACAATGAGCAGTTCTTC
-	TRBV7-5	-	TRBJ1-1	CARSLWTGGARNTEAFF	TGTGCCAGAAGCCTCTGGACAGGGGGTGCCCGTAACACTGAAGCTTTCTTT
-	TRBV7-9	-	TRBJ1-4	CASSNREGNEKLFF	TGTGCCAGCAGCAACAGGGAGGGGAATGAAAAACTGTTTTTT
once	TRBV9	-	TRBJ2-1	CASSRESSYNEQFF	TGTGCCAGCAGCCGAGAGAGCTCCTACAATGAGCAGTTCTTC
-	TRBV7-8	-	TRBJ2-3	CASSLKTLSDTQYF	TGTGCCAGCAGCCTAAAAACATTATCAGATACGCAGTATTTT
-	TRBV20-1	TRBD1	TRBJ2-7	CSASRQGAYEQYF	TGCAGTGCTAGTCGACAGGGGGCATACGAGCAGTACTTC